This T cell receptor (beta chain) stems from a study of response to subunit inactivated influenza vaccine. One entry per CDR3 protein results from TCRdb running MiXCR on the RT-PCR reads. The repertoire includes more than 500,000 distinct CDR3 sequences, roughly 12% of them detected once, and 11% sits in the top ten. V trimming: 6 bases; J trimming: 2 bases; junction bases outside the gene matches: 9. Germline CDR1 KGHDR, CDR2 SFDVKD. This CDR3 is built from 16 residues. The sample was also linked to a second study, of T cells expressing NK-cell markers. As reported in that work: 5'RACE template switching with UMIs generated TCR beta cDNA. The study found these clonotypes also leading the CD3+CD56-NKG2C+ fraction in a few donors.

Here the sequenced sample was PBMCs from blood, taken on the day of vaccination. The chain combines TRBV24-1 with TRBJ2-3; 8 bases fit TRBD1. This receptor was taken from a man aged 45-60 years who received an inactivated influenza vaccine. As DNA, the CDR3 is TGTGCCACCAGTCCGACCCGGGACAGGAACACAGATACGCAGTATTTT. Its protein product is CATSPTRDRNTDTQYF.